This T cell receptor (beta chain) derives from a study of T cells in Graves' hyperthyroidism and ophthalmopathy. General study results and limits: Most thyroid-expanded clonotypes above 0.001 were also found in blood.

With respect to this clonotype: The antigen is unknown.

CDR1 and CDR2 (germline): MNHEY, SMNVEV (reference sequence). CDR3 size: 15 residues. V gave up 3 bases and J gave up 3 bases, with 12 bases separating them. It was RNA transcripts that yielded the amplified TCR beta CDR3 regions. An initial round of RT-PCR targeting the TCR CDR3 relied on the HTBI primer set. A single record per CDR3 protein comes from TCRdb applying MiXCR to the multiplex PCR reads. The data hold hundreds of thousands of distinct CDR3 sequences, with roughly 22% observed a single time. This TCR came from a young man with Graves' ophthalmopathy. Sequencing was carried out using blood. The chain links TRBV27 to TRBJ2-1; D not resolved. The CDR3 nucleotides read TGTGCCAGCAGTTTCGGTGCGCTCCTCTACAATGAGCAGTTCTTC. Residues: CASSFGALLYNEQFF.